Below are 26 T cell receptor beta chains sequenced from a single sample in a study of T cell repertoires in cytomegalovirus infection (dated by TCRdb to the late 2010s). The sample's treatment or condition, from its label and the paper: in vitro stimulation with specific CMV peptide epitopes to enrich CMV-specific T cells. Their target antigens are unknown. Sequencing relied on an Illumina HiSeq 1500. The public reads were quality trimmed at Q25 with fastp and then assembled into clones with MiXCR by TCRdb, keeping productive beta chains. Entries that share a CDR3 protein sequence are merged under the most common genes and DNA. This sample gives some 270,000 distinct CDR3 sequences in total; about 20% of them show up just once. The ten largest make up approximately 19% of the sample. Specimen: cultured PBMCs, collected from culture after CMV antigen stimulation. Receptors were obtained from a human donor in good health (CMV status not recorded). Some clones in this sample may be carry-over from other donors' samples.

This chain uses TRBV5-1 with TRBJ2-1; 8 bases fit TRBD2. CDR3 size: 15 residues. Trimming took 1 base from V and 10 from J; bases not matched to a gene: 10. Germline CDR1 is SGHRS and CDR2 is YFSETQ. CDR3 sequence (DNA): TGCGCCAGCAGCTTGCAATTTGCGGGAGGCCTCGAGCAGTTCTTC. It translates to CASSLQFAGGLEQFF. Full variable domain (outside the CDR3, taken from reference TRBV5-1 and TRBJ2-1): KAGVTQTPRYLIKTRGQQVTLSCSPISGHRSVSWYQQTPGQGLQFLFEYFSETQRNKGNFPGRFSGRQFSNSRSEMNVSTLELGDSALYLCASSLQFAGGLEQFFGPGTRLTVL.

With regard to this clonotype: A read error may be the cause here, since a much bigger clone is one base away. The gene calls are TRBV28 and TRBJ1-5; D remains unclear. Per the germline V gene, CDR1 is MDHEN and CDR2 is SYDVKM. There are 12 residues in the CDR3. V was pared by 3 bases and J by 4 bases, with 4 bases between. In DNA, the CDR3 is TGTGCCAGCAGTTTTATGAATCAGCCCCAGCATTTT. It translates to CASSFMNQPQHF.

The CDR3 sequence: CASTGAPRQHYGYTF. DNA of the CDR3: TGTGCCAGTACTGGGGCCCCTCGGCAGCACTATGGCTACACCTTC. The V and J genes are TRBV19 and TRBJ1-2; D may be TRBD1 (5 bases). CDR1 and CDR2 from the germline V gene are LNHDA and SQIVND (reference sequence). The CDR3 consists of 15 residues. The V gene lost 7 bases and the J gene lost 3 bases, with 18 bases spanning the gap.

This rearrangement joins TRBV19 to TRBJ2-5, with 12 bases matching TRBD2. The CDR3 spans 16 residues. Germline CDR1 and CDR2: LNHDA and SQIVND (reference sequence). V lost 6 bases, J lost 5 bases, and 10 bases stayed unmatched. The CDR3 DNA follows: TGTGCCAGTAGCAGCGCTAGCGGGAGGGCCGGGGAGACCCAGTACTTC. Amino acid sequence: CASSSASGRAGETQYF.

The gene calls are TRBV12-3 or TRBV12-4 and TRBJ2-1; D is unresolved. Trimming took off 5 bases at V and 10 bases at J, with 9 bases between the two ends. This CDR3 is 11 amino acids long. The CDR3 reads CASSPESEQFF. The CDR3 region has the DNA TGTGCCAGCAGTCCGGAGTCCGAGCAGTTCTTC.

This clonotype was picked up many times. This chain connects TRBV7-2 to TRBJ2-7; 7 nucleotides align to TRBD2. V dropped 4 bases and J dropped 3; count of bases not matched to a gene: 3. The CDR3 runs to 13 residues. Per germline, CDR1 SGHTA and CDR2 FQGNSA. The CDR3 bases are TGTGCCAGCAGCTCCCGGGGGGACTACGAGCAGTACTTC. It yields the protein CASSSRGDYEQYF.

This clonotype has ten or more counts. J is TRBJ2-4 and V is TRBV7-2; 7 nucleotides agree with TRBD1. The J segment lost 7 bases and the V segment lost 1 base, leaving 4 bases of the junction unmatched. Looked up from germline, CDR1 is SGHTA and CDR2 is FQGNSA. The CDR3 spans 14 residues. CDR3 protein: CASSLGGGGNIQYF. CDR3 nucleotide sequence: TGTGCCAGCAGCTTAGGAGGGGGCGGGAACATTCAGTACTTC.

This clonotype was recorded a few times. The CDR3 is CASSQAAEETQYF. CDR3 nucleotide sequence: TGTGCCAGCAGTCAAGCAGCCGAAGAGACCCAGTACTTC. This chain joins TRBV6-5 and TRBJ2-5, with D uncertain. Trimming took off 5 bases at V and 3 bases at J, with 10 bases between the two ends. Germline V CDR1 and CDR2: MNHEY, SVGAGI. This CDR3 has 13 residues.

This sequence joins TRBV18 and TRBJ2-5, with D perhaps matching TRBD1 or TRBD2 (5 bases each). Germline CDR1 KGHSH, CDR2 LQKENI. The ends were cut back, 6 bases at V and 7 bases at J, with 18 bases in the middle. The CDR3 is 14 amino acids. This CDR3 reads CASSRGQPGGTQYF. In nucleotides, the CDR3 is TGTGCCAGCTCCCGTGGACAACCTGGGGGGACCCAGTACTTC.

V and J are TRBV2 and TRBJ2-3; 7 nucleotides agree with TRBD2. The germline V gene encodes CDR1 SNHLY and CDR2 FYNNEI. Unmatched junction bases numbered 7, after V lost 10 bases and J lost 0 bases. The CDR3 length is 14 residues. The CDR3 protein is CATRGEWSTDTQYF. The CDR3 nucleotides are TGTGCCACTCGGGGGGAGTGGAGCACAGATACGCAGTATTTT.

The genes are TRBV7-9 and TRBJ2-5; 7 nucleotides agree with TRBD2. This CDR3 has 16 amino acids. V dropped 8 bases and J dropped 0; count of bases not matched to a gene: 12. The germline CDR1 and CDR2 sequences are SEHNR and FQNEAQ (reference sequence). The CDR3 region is CASGSTLAAYQETQYF. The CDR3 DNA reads TGTGCCAGCGGTTCTACCCTAGCGGCGTACCAAGAGACCCAGTACTTC.

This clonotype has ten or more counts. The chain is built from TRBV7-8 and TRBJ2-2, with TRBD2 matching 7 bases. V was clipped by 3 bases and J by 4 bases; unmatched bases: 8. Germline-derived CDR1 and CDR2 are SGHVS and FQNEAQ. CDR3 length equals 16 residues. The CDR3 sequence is CASSFAAGRGTGELFF. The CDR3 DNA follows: TGTGCCAGCAGCTTTGCAGCGGGGAGGGGCACCGGGGAGCTGTTTTTT.

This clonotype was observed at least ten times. CDR3 in DNA: TGTGCCAGCAGCTCTGGAGGGCCGTTTAACTATGGCTACACCTTC. Protein product: CASSSGGPFNYGYTF. The rearrangement joins TRBV7-2 to TRBJ1-2; D is undetermined. The CDR3 is 15 amino acids. V lost 4 bases, J lost 1 base, and 13 bases lay in between. The germline V gene has CDR1 SGHTA and CDR2 FQGNSA. Filled out from reference TRBV7-2 and TRBJ1-2, the complete variable domain reads GAGVSQSPSNKVTEKGKDVELRCDPISGHTALYWYRQSLGQGLEFLIYFQGNSAPDKSGLPSDRFSAERTGGSVSTLTIQRTQQEDSAVYLCASSSGGPFNYGYTFGSGTRLTVV.

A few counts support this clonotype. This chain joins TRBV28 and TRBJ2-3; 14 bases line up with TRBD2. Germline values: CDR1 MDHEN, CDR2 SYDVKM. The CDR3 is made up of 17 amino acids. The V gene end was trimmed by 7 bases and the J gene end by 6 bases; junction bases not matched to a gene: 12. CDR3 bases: TGTGCCAGCACCCTCCTATTAAGGACTAGCGGGAGGGATACGCAGTATTTT. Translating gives CASTLLLRTSGRDTQYF.

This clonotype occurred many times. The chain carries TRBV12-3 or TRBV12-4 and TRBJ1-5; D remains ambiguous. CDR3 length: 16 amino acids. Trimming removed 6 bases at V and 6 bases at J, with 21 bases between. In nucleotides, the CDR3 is TGTGCCAGCAGCACCGACTCGGGAACGCGGGGTCAGCCCCAGCATTTT. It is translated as CASSTDSGTRGQPQHF.

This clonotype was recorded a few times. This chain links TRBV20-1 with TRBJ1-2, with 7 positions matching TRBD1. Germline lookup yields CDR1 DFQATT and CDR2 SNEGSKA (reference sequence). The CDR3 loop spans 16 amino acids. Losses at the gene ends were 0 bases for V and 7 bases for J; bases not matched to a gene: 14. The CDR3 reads CSARDPPEGAGSGYTF. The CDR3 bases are TGCAGTGCTAGAGACCCTCCGGAGGGGGCGGGTTCTGGCTACACCTTC.

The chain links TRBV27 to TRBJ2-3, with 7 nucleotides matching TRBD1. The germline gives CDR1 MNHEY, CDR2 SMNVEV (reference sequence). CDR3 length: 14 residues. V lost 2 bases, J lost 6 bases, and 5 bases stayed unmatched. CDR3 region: CASSLAFRGDTQYF. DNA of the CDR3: TGTGCCAGCAGTTTAGCGTTCAGGGGGGATACGCAGTATTTT.

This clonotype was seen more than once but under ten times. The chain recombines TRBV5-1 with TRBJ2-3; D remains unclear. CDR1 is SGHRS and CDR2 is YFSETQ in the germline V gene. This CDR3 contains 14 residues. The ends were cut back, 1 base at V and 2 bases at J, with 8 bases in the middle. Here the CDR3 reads CASSLIAPTDTQYF. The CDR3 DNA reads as TGCGCCAGCAGCTTGATAGCCCCCACAGATACGCAGTATTTT.

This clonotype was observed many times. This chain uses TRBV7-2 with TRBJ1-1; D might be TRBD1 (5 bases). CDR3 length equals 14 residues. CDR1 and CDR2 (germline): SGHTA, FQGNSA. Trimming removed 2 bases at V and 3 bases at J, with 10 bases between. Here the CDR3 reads CASSLMRRDTEAFF. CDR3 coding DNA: TGTGCCAGCAGCTTAATGCGCAGGGACACTGAAGCTTTCTTT.

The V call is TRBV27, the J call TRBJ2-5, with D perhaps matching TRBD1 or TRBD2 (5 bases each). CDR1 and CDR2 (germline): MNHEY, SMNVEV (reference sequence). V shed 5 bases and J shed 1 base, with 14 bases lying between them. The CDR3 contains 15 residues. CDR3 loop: CASSPAGRRQETQYF. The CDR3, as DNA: TGTGCCAGCAGTCCCGCAGGGAGACGCCAAGAGACCCAGTACTTC.

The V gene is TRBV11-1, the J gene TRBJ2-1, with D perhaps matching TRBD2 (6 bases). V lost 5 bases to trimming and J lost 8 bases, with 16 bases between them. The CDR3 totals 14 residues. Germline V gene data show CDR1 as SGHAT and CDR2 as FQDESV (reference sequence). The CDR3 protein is CASSLGGERHEQFF. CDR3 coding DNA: TGTGCCAGCAGCCTAGGCGGGGAGAGGCATGAGCAGTTCTTC.

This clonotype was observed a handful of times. The CDR3 sequence is CASSPPTRHTDTQYF. The DNA of the CDR3 is TGTGCCAGCAGCCCCCCGACAAGACACACAGATACGCAGTATTTT. The rearrangement uses TRBV7-2 and TRBJ2-3, with unresolved D. The CDR3 totals 15 residues. Per the germline V gene, CDR1 is SGHTA and CDR2 is FQGNSA. V dropped 5 bases and J dropped 2 bases, with 14 bases sitting between them.

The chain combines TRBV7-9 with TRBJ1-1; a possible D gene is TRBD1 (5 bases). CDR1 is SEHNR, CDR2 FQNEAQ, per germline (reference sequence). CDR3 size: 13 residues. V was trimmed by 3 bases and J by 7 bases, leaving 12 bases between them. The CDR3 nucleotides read TGTGCCAGCAGCTTGGGACTGTCTAGTGAAGCTTTCTTT. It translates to CASSLGLSSEAFF.

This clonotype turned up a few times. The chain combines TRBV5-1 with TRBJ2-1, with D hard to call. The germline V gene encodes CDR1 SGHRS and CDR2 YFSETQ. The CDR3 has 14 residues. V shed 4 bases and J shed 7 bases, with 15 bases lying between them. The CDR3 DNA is TGCGCCAGCAGCGCCTCGGCTAGTGGAAATGAGCAGTTCTTC. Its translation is CASSASASGNEQFF. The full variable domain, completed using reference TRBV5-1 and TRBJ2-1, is KAGVTQTPRYLIKTRGQQVTLSCSPISGHRSVSWYQQTPGQGLQFLFEYFSETQRNKGNFPGRFSGRQFSNSRSEMNVSTLELGDSALYLCASSASASGNEQFFGPGTRLTVL.

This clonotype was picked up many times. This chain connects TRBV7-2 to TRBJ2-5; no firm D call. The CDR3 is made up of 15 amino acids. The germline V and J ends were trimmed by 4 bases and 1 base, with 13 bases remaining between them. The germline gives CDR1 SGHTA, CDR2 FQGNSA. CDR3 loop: CASSSRIERQETQYF. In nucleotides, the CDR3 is TGTGCCAGCAGCTCCCGAATCGAACGCCAAGAGACCCAGTACTTC.

CDR3 coding DNA: TGCAGTGCTAGGAGTAGTAACTCCTACGAGCAGTACTTC. It yields the protein CSARSSNSYEQYF. The chain carries TRBV20-1 and TRBJ2-7; no clear D gene. The CDR3 is 13 residues long. The ends were cut back, 3 bases at V and 0 bases at J, with 9 bases in the middle. In germline, CDR1 is DFQATT, CDR2 SNEGSKA (reference sequence).